The rows below give T cell receptor beta chains drawn from one sample of a study of human T cells and chemical hapten exposure. TCRdb re-called the 5' RACE reads through MiXCR, storing one row per CDR3 protein. In the table there are tens of thousands of distinct CDR3 sequences, less than 20% of which are singletons. These receptors were obtained from a female donor in good health. CDR3s include the opening cysteine and the closing phenylalanine or tryptophan. A D gene is named only where the DNA matches it firmly. Clone size appears in some rows only: once, few, many, or a class for an expanded clone.

TRBJ2-5 | TRBV5-5 | NA | NA | CASSFSWEQGTQYF | TGTGCCAGCAGCTTTTCCTGGGAGCAGGGAACCCAGTACTTC
TRBJ2-7 | TRBV20-1 | few | NA | CSALPEGLSSYEQYF | TGCAGTGCTCTTCCAGAGGGATTAAGCTCCTACGAGCAGTACTTC
TRBJ1-1 | TRBV7-8 | NA | NA | CASRGGASSEAFF | TGTGCCAGCCGTGGAGGAGCGTCCTCTGAAGCTTTCTTT
TRBJ2-3 | TRBV12-3/TRBV12-4 | NA | NA | CASSLGHHTDTQYF | TGTGCCAGCAGTTTAGGACACCACACAGATACGCAGTATTTT
TRBJ1-1 | TRBV7-2 | NA | NA | CASSLAGGVNTEAFF | TGTGCCAGCAGCTTAGCCGGCGGAGTGAACACTGAAGCTTTCTTT
TRBJ2-7 | TRBV12-3/TRBV12-4 | many | NA | CASTAGTEQYF | TGTGCCAGCACCGCAGGGACCGAGCAGTACTTC
TRBJ2-4 | TRBV27 | NA | TRBD1 | CASSLDRGNIQYF | TGTGCCAGCAGTTTAGACAGGGGGAACATTCAGTACTTC
TRBJ1-1 | TRBV12-3/TRBV12-4 | NA | NA | CASSAEADTEAFF | TGTGCCAGCAGTGCCGAGGCGGACACTGAAGCTTTCTTT
TRBJ1-1 | TRBV3-1 | NA | NA | CASSLREVGTEAFF | TGTGCCAGCAGTTTGAGGGAGGTTGGCACTGAAGCTTTCTTT
TRBJ1-6 | TRBV3-1 | NA | NA | CASTEGVYPNSPLHF | TGTGCCAGCACCGAAGGGGTTTACCCTAATTCACCCCTCCACTTT
TRBJ1-5 | TRBV2 | few | NA | CASSKTPNQPQHF | TGTGCCAGCAGTAAGACGCCGAATCAGCCCCAGCATTTT
TRBJ1-1 | TRBV18 | NA | NA | CASSPPVSEAFF | TGTGCCAGCTCACCACCGGTCTCTGAAGCTTTCTTT
TRBJ2-2 | TRBV7-9 | NA | TRBD1 | CASKQQGRYTGELFF | TGTGCCAGCAAGCAACAGGGGCGGTATACCGGGGAGCTGTTTTTT
TRBJ2-3 | TRBV30 | NA | NA | CAWTRTSTDTQYF | TGTGCCTGGACCCGGACAAGCACAGATACGCAGTATTTT
TRBJ2-3 | TRBV5-4 | few | TRBD2 | CASSFVAGEDTQYF | TGTGCCAGCAGCTTTGTGGCGGGAGAAGATACGCAGTATTTT
TRBJ1-2 | TRBV20-1 | NA | TRBD1 | CSARAGGDPYGYTF | TGCAGTGCTAGGGCAGGGGGCGACCCCTATGGCTACACCTTC
TRBJ1-5 | TRBV7-2 | few | TRBD1 | CASSSGQGSGQPQHF | TGTGCCAGCAGCTCGGGACAGGGGTCCGGTCAGCCCCAGCATTTT
TRBJ1-2 | TRBV29-1 | NA | NA | CSVEETGGRRGYTF | TGCAGCGTTGAGGAGACCGGAGGCAGGAGGGGCTACACCTTC